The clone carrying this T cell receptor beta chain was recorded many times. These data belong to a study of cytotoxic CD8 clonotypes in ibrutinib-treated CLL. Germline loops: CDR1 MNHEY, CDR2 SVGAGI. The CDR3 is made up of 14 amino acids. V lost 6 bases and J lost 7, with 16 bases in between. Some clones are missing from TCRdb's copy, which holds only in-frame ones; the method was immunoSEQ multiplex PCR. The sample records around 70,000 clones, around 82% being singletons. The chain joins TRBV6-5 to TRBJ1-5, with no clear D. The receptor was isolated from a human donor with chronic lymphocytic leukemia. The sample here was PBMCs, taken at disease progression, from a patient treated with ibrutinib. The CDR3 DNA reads TGTGCCAGCAGGTCGCTCGGACGAGGCCAGCCCCAGCATTTT. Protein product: CASRSLGRGQPQHF.